This T cell receptor beta chain stems from a study of blood T cell repertoires in COVID-19. Study background: From the United States, Italy and Spain came samples of acute and convalescent COVID-19. Nucleic acid was either cDNA or gDNA, and it came from T cells, B-cell-depleted T cells, or PBMCs.

The repertoire was sequenced with immunoSEQ multiplex PCR; TCRdb's copy has only in-frame clones and lacks some. The sample gives about 110,000 clones, 60% to 80% of which show up once; under 20% is in the top ten. Between the trimmed V and J ends, which lost 0 bases and 4 bases, there was a span of 12 bases. CDR3 length: 15 residues. Germline CDR1 and CDR2: KGHSH and LQKENI. This receptor was taken from a woman aged 80 or over with active or convalescent COVID-19. The sample comprised peripheral blood. V usage is TRBV18 and J usage is TRBJ2-5; TRBD1 might be the D (5 bases). This CDR3 reads CASSPPGQRLETQYF. The CDR3, as DNA: TGTGCCAGCTCACCACCGGGGCAGCGATTAGAGACCCAGTACTTC.